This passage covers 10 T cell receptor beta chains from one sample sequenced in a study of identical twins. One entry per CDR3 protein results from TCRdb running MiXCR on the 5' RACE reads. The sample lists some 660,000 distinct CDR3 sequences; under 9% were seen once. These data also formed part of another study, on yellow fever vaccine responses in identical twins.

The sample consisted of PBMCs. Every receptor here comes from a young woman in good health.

The CDR3 sequence: CAWSIDQGAYEQYF. CDR3 DNA sequence: TGTGCCTGGAGTATCGACCAGGGGGCCTACGAGCAGTACTTC. This sequence joins TRBV30 and TRBJ2-7, with 7 bases lining up with TRBD1. The germline V gene encodes CDR1 GTSNPN and CDR2 SVGIG (reference sequence). The CDR3 has 14 residues. The trim removed 2 bases at V and 2 bases at J, leaving 6 bases unmatched.

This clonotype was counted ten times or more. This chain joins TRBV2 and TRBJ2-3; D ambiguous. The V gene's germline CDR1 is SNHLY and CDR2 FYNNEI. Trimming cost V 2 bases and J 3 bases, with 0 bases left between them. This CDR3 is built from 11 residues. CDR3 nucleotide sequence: TGTGCCAGCAGTGAAACAGATACGCAGTATTTT. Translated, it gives CASSETDTQYF.

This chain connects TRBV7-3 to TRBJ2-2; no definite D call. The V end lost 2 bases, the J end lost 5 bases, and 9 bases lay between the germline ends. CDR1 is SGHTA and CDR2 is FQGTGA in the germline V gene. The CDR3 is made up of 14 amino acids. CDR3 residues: CASSLLHGTGELFF. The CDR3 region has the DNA TGTGCCAGCAGCTTATTGCACGGAACCGGGGAGCTGTTTTTT. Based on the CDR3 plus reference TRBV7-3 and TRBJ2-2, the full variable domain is GAGVSQTPSNKVTEKGKYVELRCDPISGHTALYWYRQSLGQGPEFLIYFQGTGAADDSGLPNDRFFAVRPEGSVSTLKIQRTERGDSAVYLCASSLLHGTGELFFGEGSRLTVL.

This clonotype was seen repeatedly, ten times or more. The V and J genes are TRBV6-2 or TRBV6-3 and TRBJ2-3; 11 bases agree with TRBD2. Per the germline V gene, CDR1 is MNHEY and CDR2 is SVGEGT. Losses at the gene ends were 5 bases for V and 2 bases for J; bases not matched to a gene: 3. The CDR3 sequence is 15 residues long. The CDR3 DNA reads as TGTGCCAGCAGTGGGGGACTAGCGGACACAGATACGCAGTATTTT. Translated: CASSGGLADTDTQYF.

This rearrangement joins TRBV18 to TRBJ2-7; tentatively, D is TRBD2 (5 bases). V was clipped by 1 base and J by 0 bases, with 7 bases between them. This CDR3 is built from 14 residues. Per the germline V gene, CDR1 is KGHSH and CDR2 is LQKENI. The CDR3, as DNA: TGTGCCAGCTCACCACTAGCGAGCTCCTACGAGCAGTACTTC. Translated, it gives CASSPLASSYEQYF.

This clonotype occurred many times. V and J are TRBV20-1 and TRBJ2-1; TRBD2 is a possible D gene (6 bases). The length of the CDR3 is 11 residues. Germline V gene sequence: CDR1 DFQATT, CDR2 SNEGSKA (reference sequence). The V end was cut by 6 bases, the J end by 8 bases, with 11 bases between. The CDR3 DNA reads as TGCAGTGCACGACTAGTCCATGAGCAGTTCTTC. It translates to CSARLVHEQFF.

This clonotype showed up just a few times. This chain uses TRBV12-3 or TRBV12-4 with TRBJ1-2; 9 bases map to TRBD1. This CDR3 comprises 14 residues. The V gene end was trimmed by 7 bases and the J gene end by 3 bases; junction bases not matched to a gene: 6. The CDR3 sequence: CASNNRGLDYGYTF. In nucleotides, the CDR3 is TGTGCCAGCAACAACAGGGGGCTTGACTATGGCTACACCTTC.

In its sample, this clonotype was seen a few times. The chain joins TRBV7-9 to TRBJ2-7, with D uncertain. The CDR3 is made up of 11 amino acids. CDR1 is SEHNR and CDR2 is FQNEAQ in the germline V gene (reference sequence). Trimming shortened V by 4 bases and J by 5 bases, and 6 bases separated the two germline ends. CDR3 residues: CASSSKNEQYF. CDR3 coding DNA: TGTGCCAGCAGCTCCAAAAACGAGCAGTACTTC.

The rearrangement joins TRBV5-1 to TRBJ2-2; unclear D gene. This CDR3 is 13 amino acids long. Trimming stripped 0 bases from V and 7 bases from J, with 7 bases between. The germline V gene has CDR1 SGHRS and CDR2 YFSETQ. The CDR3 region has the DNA TGCGCCAGCAGCTTGGCCCAGATCGGGGAGCTGTTTTTT. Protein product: CASSLAQIGELFF.

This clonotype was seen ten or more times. CDR3 region: CASSLGRAGSTNEQFF. CDR3 coding DNA: TGCGCCAGCAGCTTGGGGCGAGCGGGATCGACCAATGAGCAGTTCTTC. V gene TRBV5-1 combines with J gene TRBJ2-1; 7 bases fit TRBD2. The CDR3 sequence is 16 residues long. V lost 0 bases and J lost 6; bases outside the gene matches: 9. The germline CDR1 and CDR2 sequences are SGHRS and YFSETQ. Drawing the rest from reference TRBV5-1 and TRBJ2-1, the complete variable domain is KAGVTQTPRYLIKTRGQQVTLSCSPISGHRSVSWYQQTPGQGLQFLFEYFSETQRNKGNFPGRFSGRQFSNSRSEMNVSTLELGDSALYLCASSLGRAGSTNEQFFGPGTRLTVL.